The T cell receptor (beta chain) under discussion was sequenced for a study of T cells in localized non-small cell lung cancer. Sequencing used immunoSEQ multiplex PCR; TCRdb keeps in-frame clones, though not all of them. The data hold about 74,000 clones, with roughly 84% observed a single time. Germline V lookup: CDR1 SGDLS, CDR2 YYNGEE. The CDR3 is 15 amino acids. The V and J ends lost 4 bases and 1 base, in that order; junction bases with no gene match: 7. This sequence was found in a female donor older than 55 with stage I lung adenocarcinoma. The V gene is TRBV9, the J gene TRBJ2-7, with 8 bases aligning to TRBD2. The sequences come from peripheral blood, collected before any cancer treatment. The CDR3 region is CASSPGSGASYEQYF. As DNA, the CDR3 is TGTGCCAGCAGCCCCGGTAGCGGGGCGTCCTACGAGCAGTACTTC.